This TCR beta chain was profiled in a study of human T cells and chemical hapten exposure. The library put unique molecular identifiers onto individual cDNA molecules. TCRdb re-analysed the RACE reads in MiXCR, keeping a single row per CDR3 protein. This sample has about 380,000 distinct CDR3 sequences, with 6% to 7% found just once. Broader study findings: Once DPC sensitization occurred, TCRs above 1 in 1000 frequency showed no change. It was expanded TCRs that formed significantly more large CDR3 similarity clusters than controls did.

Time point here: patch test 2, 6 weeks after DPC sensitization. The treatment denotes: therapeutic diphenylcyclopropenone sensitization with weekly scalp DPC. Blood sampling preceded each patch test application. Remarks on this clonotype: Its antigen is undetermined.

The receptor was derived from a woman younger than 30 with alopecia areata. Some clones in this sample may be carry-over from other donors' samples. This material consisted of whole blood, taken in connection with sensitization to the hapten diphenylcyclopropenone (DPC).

This chain's CDR3 is CAISEHLFPGQEAGSPLHF. DNA for the CDR3: TGTGCCATCAGCGAACACCTTTTCCCGGGACAAGAAGCGGGCTCACCCCTCCACTTT. The chain carries TRBV10-3 and TRBJ1-6; D perhaps matches TRBD1 (6 bases). The V gene's germline CDR1 is ENHRY and CDR2 SYGVKD. The CDR3 is 19 amino acids. With 6 bases removed from V and 10 bases from J, the gap between germline ends came to 31 bases.